Shown below are 20 T cell receptor beta chains from a single sample sequenced in a study of CD8+ T cells in alopecia areata. RNA, once extracted, was reverse transcribed into cDNA for use as the sequencing template. Only in-frame clones appear in the TCRdb table, and some are missing; sequencing was by immunoSEQ multiplex PCR. Here the sample spans roughly 100,000 clones, under 70% being singletons. As to treatment: oral pan-JAK inhibitor, 5-10 mg twice daily. Sequenced material: CD8+ T cells sorted from blood, taken at week 4, from a patient treated with tofacitinib. The receptors derive from a human donor with alopecia areata.

This clone was observed a handful of times. The chain recombines TRBV6-5 with TRBJ1-2, with 7 bases that match TRBD1. The CDR3 has 13 amino acids. Unmatched junction bases numbered 9, after V lost 6 bases and J lost 8 bases. Looked up from germline, CDR1 is MNHEY and CDR2 is SVGAGI. CDR3 in amino acids: CASSHQGVGGYTF. The CDR3 bases are TGTGCCAGCAGCCACCAGGGGGTGGGCGGCTACACCTTC.

This clone came up once. J is TRBJ2-3 and V is TRBV11-2; no reliable D call. There are 16 residues in the CDR3. Germline values: CDR1 SGHAT, CDR2 FQNNGV. Trimming shortened V by 7 bases and J by 6 bases, and 23 bases separated the two germline ends. The CDR3 reads CASTNSQDQIQDTQYF. In nucleotides, the CDR3 is TGTGCCAGCACCAATTCGCAGGACCAAATTCAGGATACGCAGTATTTT.

This clone was counted once. V gene TRBV7-9 combines with J gene TRBJ1-2; D may be TRBD1 (6 bases). Germline values: CDR1 SEHNR, CDR2 FQNEAQ (reference sequence). This CDR3 comprises 15 residues. The ends were cut back, 1 base at V and 7 bases at J, with 16 bases in the middle. Written as DNA, the CDR3 is TGTGCCAGCAGCTTAGATAATACGGGGGCGCGTGGCTACACCTTC. It translates to CASSLDNTGARGYTF.

The J gene is TRBJ2-7, the V gene TRBV7-2; no clear D gene. Trimming took 2 bases from V and 6 from J, leaving 11 bases between them. Germline assignment: CDR1 SGHTA and CDR2 FQGNSA. This CDR3 comprises 13 residues. In DNA, the CDR3 is TGTGCCAGCAGCTTATACTGGAGTATCGAGCAGTACTTC. Its translation: CASSLYWSIEQYF.

The chain links TRBV19 to TRBJ2-3; D unresolved. Trimming removed 8 bases at V and 1 base at J, with 7 bases between. The V gene's germline CDR1 is LNHDA and CDR2 SQIVND (reference sequence). This CDR3 has 12 amino acids. CDR3 in DNA: TGTGCCAGTGCGACGGGCACAGATACGCAGTATTTT. Its translation: CASATGTDTQYF.

This chain links TRBV6-5 with TRBJ2-5; TRBD1 matches 8 bases. The germline V gene encodes CDR1 MNHEY and CDR2 SVGAGI. The CDR3 has 14 amino acids. V trimming: 5 bases; J trimming: 5 bases; junction bases outside the gene matches: 7. CDR3 sequence (DNA): TGTGCCAGCAGTCGGCAGGGGGCGTCTGAGACCCAGTACTTC. Encoded protein: CASSRQGASETQYF.

Only a few counts were recorded for this clone. This chain joins TRBV15 and TRBJ2-3; 8 positions agree with TRBD1. Germline V gene lookup returns CDR1 LNHNV and CDR2 YYDKDF (reference sequence). CDR3 length: 21 residues. The trim removed 2 bases at V and 2 bases at J, leaving 21 bases unmatched. CDR3: CATSRPPGSDRALGATDTQYF. The CDR3 coding sequence is TGTGCCACCAGCAGACCCCCTGGATCGGACAGGGCGCTTGGGGCCACAGATACGCAGTATTTT.

The chain recombines TRBV5-1 with TRBJ1-2, with D perhaps matching TRBD1 (5 bases). The V gene lost 2 bases and the J gene lost 5 bases, with 22 bases spanning the gap. Germline V gene data show CDR1 as SGHRS and CDR2 as YFSETQ. CDR3 length equals 17 residues. In nucleotides, the CDR3 is TGCGCCAGCAGCTTTACGGCCGCGACAGCCGTGAAGTATGGCTACACCTTC. Amino acid sequence: CASSFTAATAVKYGYTF.

There are a few counts of this clone. The genes are TRBV30 and TRBJ1-1; TRBD1 agrees at 9 bases. After removal of 3 bases from V and 3 bases from J, the junction contained 2 bases not matched to a gene. The CDR3 runs to 13 residues. Germline V gene lookup returns CDR1 GTSNPN and CDR2 SVGIG (reference sequence). The CDR3 DNA reads TGTGCCTGGAGGACAGGGGGGGACACTGAAGCTTTCTTT. Amino acid sequence: CAWRTGGDTEAFF.

The gene calls are TRBV5-1 and TRBJ2-3; 9 nucleotides line up with TRBD2. With V trimmed by 3 bases and J by 4 bases, 12 bases remained unmatched. The length of the CDR3 is 17 residues. Germline CDR1 reads SGHRS; CDR2 reads YFSETQ. The CDR3 DNA is TGCGCCAGCAGCTCCCAACGGGCGGGAGGGCGAGCAGATACGCAGTATTTT. It codes for CASSSQRAGGRADTQYF.

This clone was seen once. This chain joins TRBV27 and TRBJ2-7; 9 positions agree with TRBD2. CDR3 length: 13 residues. Trimming removed 6 bases from V and 2 bases from J; junction bases left unmatched: 2. CDR1 MNHEY and CDR2 SMNVEV come from the germline V gene (reference sequence). CDR3 DNA sequence: TGTGCCAGCAGCGTAGCGGGAGCCTACGAGCAGTACTTC. It is translated as CASSVAGAYEQYF.

The J gene is TRBJ1-5, the V gene TRBV27; tentative D call: TRBD1 (5 bases). The CDR3 covers 14 residues. Trimming took off 5 bases at V and 7 bases at J, with 15 bases between the two ends. Per the germline V gene, CDR1 is MNHEY and CDR2 is SMNVEV (reference sequence). This CDR3 is CASSPGTSGQPQHF. The CDR3 nucleotides read TGTGCCAGCAGTCCGGGGACTTCGGGGCAGCCCCAGCATTTT.

The rearrangement uses TRBV18 and TRBJ2-7; 7 bases match TRBD2. CDR3 size: 15 residues. Looked up from germline, CDR1 is KGHSH and CDR2 is LQKENI. Trimming cost V 3 bases and J 6 bases; bases outside gene matches: 11. The CDR3 here is CASSPLERGKSEQYF. The CDR3 nucleotides are TGTGCCAGCTCACCTCTGGAGCGGGGTAAAAGCGAGCAGTACTTC.

The chain's CDR3 is CASSNRDGSSYEQYF. In DNA, the CDR3 is TGTGCCAGTAGTAACAGGGACGGGAGCTCCTACGAGCAGTACTTC. The chain uses TRBV19 and TRBJ2-7; D may match TRBD1 or TRBD2 (6 bases each). This CDR3 has 15 amino acids. Per germline, CDR1 LNHDA and CDR2 SQIVND (reference sequence). Trimming removed 4 bases from V and 0 bases from J, with 13 bases in between.

V is TRBV29-1 and J is TRBJ2-7; D unclear. V was cut by 3 bases and J by 4 bases, with 10 bases left in between. The CDR3 has 12 amino acids. The germline CDR1 and CDR2 sequences are SQVTM and ANQGSEA. CDR3 coding DNA: TGCAGCGTTGAGATGGGCGAGTACGAGCAGTACTTC. This codes for CSVEMGEYEQYF.

The chain recombines TRBV19 with TRBJ1-1; a weak D match, TRBD1 (5 bases). Trimming removed 10 bases from V and 0 bases from J, with 12 bases in between. Germline loops: CDR1 LNHDA, CDR2 SQIVND (reference sequence). The length of the CDR3 is 13 residues. CDR3 nucleotide sequence: TGTGCCACTAGACAGAGGATGAACACTGAAGCTTTCTTT. This gives the protein CATRQRMNTEAFF.

The chain joins TRBV7-9 to TRBJ2-1; D ambiguous. Trimming removed 0 bases from V and 4 bases from J, with 10 bases in between. CDR3 length: 15 residues. Germline-derived CDR1 and CDR2 are SEHNR and FQNEAQ (reference sequence). DNA for the CDR3: TGTGCCAGCAGCTTAGCGGATAGCTGGTACAATGAGCAGTTCTTC. Amino acids: CASSLADSWYNEQFF.

This clone showed up just a few times. J is TRBJ2-5 and V is TRBV7-9, with 8 positions matching TRBD2. This CDR3 has 16 amino acids. Germline loops: CDR1 SEHNR, CDR2 FQNEAQ (reference sequence). With 5 bases clipped from V and 1 base from J, the junction kept 9 bases outside the gene matches. The CDR3 DNA reads TGTGCCAGCAGCGCGCAAGTAGCGGGGACCCAAGAGACCCAGTACTTC. It yields the protein CASSAQVAGTQETQYF.

V is TRBV5-5 and J is TRBJ2-7; D is possibly TRBD1 (6 bases). The germline CDR1 and CDR2 sequences are SGHKS and YYEKEE (reference sequence). The CDR3 extends over 12 amino acids. V gave up 3 bases and J gave up 5 bases, with 9 bases separating them. The CDR3 nucleotides are TGTGCCAGCAGCTGGGGGCGGAACGAGCAGTACTTC. Amino acid sequence: CASSWGRNEQYF.

The V gene is TRBV15, the J gene TRBJ2-7; 7 nucleotides agree with TRBD1. Germline V CDR1 and CDR2: LNHNV, YYDKDF (reference sequence). The CDR3 length is 17 residues. Trimming removed 0 bases from V and 3 bases from J; junction bases left unmatched: 11. The CDR3 here is CATSRDFRDRADYEQYF. In nucleotides, the CDR3 is TGTGCCACCAGCAGAGATTTTCGAGACAGGGCAGACTACGAGCAGTACTTC.